Listed below are T cell receptor beta chains from one sample, sequenced in a study of human thymus T cells. The table came from immunoSEQ multiplex PCR; TCRdb's copy has only in-frame clones and leaves some out. The table records approximately 46,000 clones, 95% of them present only once. Sequenced input: blood. The receptor set was obtained from a girl less than two years old with a congenital heart defect but otherwise immunologically healthy. The CDR3 runs from the conserved cysteine through the conserved F or W. D genes are given only for firm matches. Some rows mark clone size as missing; the rest say once, few, many or name a class of expanded clone.

j_call v_call d_call clone_size cdr3_nt cdr3_aa
TRBJ1-5 TRBV2 - - TGTGCCAGCAGTGAATTGGGAGGCGAAGGGAATCAGCCCCAGCATTTT CASSELGGEGNQPQHF
TRBJ2-3 TRBV5-8 TRBD1 once TGTGCCAGCAGCTTGCCCGGGACAGCTAGCACAGATACGCAGTATTTT CASSLPGTASTDTQYF
TRBJ2-7 TRBV5-4 TRBD2 - TGTGCCAGCAGCTTGGATGGAGCTAGCGGGGACGAGCAGTACTTC CASSLDGASGDEQYF
TRBJ2-1 TRBV4-1 TRBD2 - TGCGCCAGCAGCCAAGATTGGACTAGCCGTCTCAATGAGCAGTTCTTC CASSQDWTSRLNEQFF
TRBJ2-7 TRBV30 - once TGTGCCTCGACGCCTGAAGACTTTTCCTACGAGCAGTACTTC CASTPEDFSYEQYF
TRBJ2-1 TRBV2 - - TGTGCCAGCAGTGATATGTTCCTGCAGTTCTTC CASSDMFLQFF
TRBJ2-5 TRBV5-1 TRBD1 - TGCGCCACGGGACAGGGGGCGGGAGAGCAGTACTTC CATGQGAGEQYF
TRBJ2-4 TRBV21-1 - - TGTGCCAGCAGCACAAAGTTGGGACAGGGGGAAGACAAAAACATTCAGTACTTC CASSTKLGQGEDKNIQYF
TRBJ2-3 TRBV5-1 - - TGCGCCAGCAGCCCGGCCCCCGCAGATACGCAGTATTTT CASSPAPADTQYF
TRBJ2-2 TRBV11-3 - - TGTGCCAGCAGCTGGGTGGGGACCGGGGAGCTGTTTTTT CASSWVGTGELFF
TRBJ2-3 TRBV4-1 - - TGCGCCAGCAGCCAAGTGCGGGGCGCGTTTACGCAGTATTTT CASSQVRGAFTQYF
TRBJ2-4 TRBV7-9 TRBD1 - TGTGCCAGCAGCTTTCTCGGGACAGAAAACATTCAGTACTTC CASSFLGTENIQYF
TRBJ1-3 TRBV6-5 - - TGTGCCAGCAGTTTTGGGAGCTCTGGAAACACCATATATTTT CASSFGSSGNTIYF
TRBJ2-5 TRBV6-1 - - TGTGCCAGCAGTGGTCGGACCGATAGGAAAGAGACCCAGTACTTC CASSGRTDRKETQYF
TRBJ2-1 TRBV5-1 TRBD2 - TGCGCCAGCAGCTTGGCGCCTAGCGGGGGCTCCTACAATGAGCAGTTCTTC CASSLAPSGGSYNEQFF
TRBJ1-2 TRBV28 - - TGTGCCAGCAGCTATAATGTCAGGAGGAACTATGGCTACACCTTC CASSYNVRRNYGYTF
TRBJ1-4 TRBV25-1 - - TGTGCCAGCAGTGAAAGCCTGAGTACTCGTGCAACTAATGAAAAACTGTTTTTT CASSESLSTRATNEKLFF
TRBJ1-4 TRBV14 TRBD1 - TGTGCCAGCAGCCAAGAATGGACAGGCTCTAATGAAAAACTGTTTTTT CASSQEWTGSNEKLFF
TRBJ2-7 TRBV2 - once TGTGCCAGCAGGGGTAGCTCCTACGAGCAGTACTTC CASRGSSYEQYF
TRBJ2-7 TRBV7-2 - - TGTGCCAGCAGCTTAGTACCCCAAAGCTCCTACGAGCAGTACTTC CASSLVPQSSYEQYF
TRBJ2-5 TRBV5-1 - - TGCGCCAGCAGCTTCCCAGGGGAAGAGACCCAGTACTTC CASSFPGEETQYF
TRBJ2-7 TRBV4-1 - - TGCGCCAGCAGCCAAGAACGGCAGGGGTTCGATGAGCAGTACTTC CASSQERQGFDEQYF
TRBJ1-5 TRBV19 TRBD1 once TGTGCCAGCGCGACCAAGGGACAGGGATTTCAGCCCCAGCATTTT CASATKGQGFQPQHF
TRBJ2-2 TRBV12-5 - - TGTGCTAGTGGTCCGCGGGTCACCACCGGGGAGCTGTTTTTT CASGPRVTTGELFF
TRBJ2-5 TRBV7-9 TRBD1 once TGTGCCAGCAGCTTAGACGGGGACAGGGGCGAGACCCAGTACTTC CASSLDGDRGETQYF
TRBJ2-7 TRBV6-5 TRBD1 - TGTGCCAGCAGTTACCGCCCGGGACAGGGGTCCTACGAGCAGTACTTC CASSYRPGQGSYEQYF
TRBJ2-1 TRBV7-2 TRBD2 - TGTGCCAGCAGCTTGGTAGCGGGAGGGGGAAACAATGAGCAGTTCTTC CASSLVAGGGNNEQFF
TRBJ1-2 TRBV12-5 TRBD1 - TGTGCTAGTGGACCCGGGACAGGGCTAGGTGGCTACACCTTC CASGPGTGLGGYTF
TRBJ1-5 TRBV6-6 TRBD1 - TGTGCCAGCAGTTACGCCTCAGGGGGTGGTCAGCCCCAGCATTTT CASSYASGGGQPQHF
TRBJ2-7 TRBV7-2 TRBD2 - TGTGCCAGCAGCTTAGCGGGAGGGAGCTACGAGCAGTACTTC CASSLAGGSYEQYF
TRBJ2-2 TRBV29-1 - - TGCAGCGTTGCTAGGGGACCGAACACCGGGGAGCTGTTTTTT CSVARGPNTGELFF
TRBJ2-2 TRBV5-6 - - TGTGCCAGCAGCTTGGTTCCGGGGGCGAACACCGGGGAGCTGTTTTTT CASSLVPGANTGELFF
TRBJ1-2 TRBV6-6 - - TGTGCCAGCAGTTACTCGGGAAGGATGGGCGGCTACACCTTC CASSYSGRMGGYTF
TRBJ1-5 TRBV28 - - TGTGCCAGCAGTCGGCTGGGGGGGGGCAATCAGCCCCAGCATTTT CASSRLGGGNQPQHF
TRBJ2-7 TRBV4-1 TRBD2 - TGCGCCAGCAGCCAACCGACTAGCGGGAGCTACGAGCAGTACTTC CASSQPTSGSYEQYF
TRBJ2-7 TRBV15 TRBD1 once TGTGCCACCAGCCGGGACAGGACCTACGAGCAGTACTTC CATSRDRTYEQYF
TRBJ2-5 TRBV6-1 TRBD2 - TGTGCCAGCAGTAAAAGACTAGCAGCTCAAGAGACCCAGTACTTC CASSKRLAAQETQYF
TRBJ2-1 TRBV6-6 TRBD2 few TGTGCAACCTACCCGGGACTAGCGGGAAATGAGCAGTTCTTC CATYPGLAGNEQFF
TRBJ2-3 TRBV20-1 - - TGCAGTGCTAGCTCCGGGACTGACAAATCGTTT CSASSGTDKSF
TRBJ2-7 TRBV28 TRBD2 - TGTGCCAGCAGTTTTGAACTAGCGGGAGCCGGAGACGAGCAGTACTTC CASSFELAGAGDEQYF
TRBJ2-1 TRBV7-9 - - TGTGCCAGCAGCCCAAGGGGAGGACTCCTTAATGAGCAGTTCTTC CASSPRGGLLNEQFF
TRBJ2-1 TRBV5-4 - - TGTGCCAGCAGCCCCCGTTGGGACAATGAGCAGTTCTTC CASSPRWDNEQFF
TRBJ2-3 TRBV7-8 - - TGTGCCAGCAGCTTAGGCCCAGCGCGGCCTCCAGATACGCAGTATTTT CASSLGPARPPDTQYF
TRBJ2-2 TRBV14 - - TGTGCCAGCAGCCAATTTGGACTTACGAACACCGGGGAGCTGTTTTTT CASSQFGLTNTGELFF
TRBJ2-4 TRBV5-5 TRBD2 - TGTGCCAGCAGCTTACCTAGCGGTATCATTCAGTACTTC CASSLPSGIIQYF
TRBJ2-5 TRBV19 - - TGTGCCAGTAGTATAGGGTCAGGATGGGAGACCCAGTACTTC CASSIGSGWETQYF
TRBJ1-3 TRBV18 TRBD1 - TGTGCCAGCTCCGGGACAGCTGGAAACACCATATATTTT CASSGTAGNTIYF
TRBJ2-7 TRBV4-2 - - TGTGCCAGCAGCCAAGATGTAGCCGTCCCCTTCTACGAGCAGTACTTC CASSQDVAVPFYEQYF
TRBJ2-5 TRBV7-3 - - TGTGCCAGCAGCTTAGGTCCTAGCGCTCGCCAAGAGACCCAGTACTTC CASSLGPSARQETQYF